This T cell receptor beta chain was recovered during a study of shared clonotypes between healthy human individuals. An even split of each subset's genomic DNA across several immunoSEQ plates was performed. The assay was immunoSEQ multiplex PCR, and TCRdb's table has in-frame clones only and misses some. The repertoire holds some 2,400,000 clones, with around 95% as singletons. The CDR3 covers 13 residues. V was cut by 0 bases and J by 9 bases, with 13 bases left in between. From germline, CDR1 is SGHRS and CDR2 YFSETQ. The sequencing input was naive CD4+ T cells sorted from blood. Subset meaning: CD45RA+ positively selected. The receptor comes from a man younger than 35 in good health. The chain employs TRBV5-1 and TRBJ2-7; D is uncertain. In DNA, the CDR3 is TGCGCCAGCAGCTTGGATCAGGCAATCGCGCAGTACTTC. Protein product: CASSLDQAIAQYF.